This entry lists 22 T cell receptor beta chains sequenced from one sample in a study of cytomegalovirus exposure and HLA in healthy donors (dated by TCRdb to about 2017). The library relied on the immunoSEQ multiplex PCR assay. A mixture of 60 forward primers for TCR Vbeta segments and 13 reverse primers for TCR Jbeta segments was used in the multiplex PCR. TCRdb mirrors the immuneACCESS table, restricted to in-frame sequences. Some clones are absent from its copies; in checked studies, under half trace to an unresolved V gene, and the reason for the others is unknown. The sample yields fewer than 200,000 clones; approximately 82% were counted once. The biggest ten clones account for about 1.5% of the sample. The sequenced sample was PBMCs. The receptors stem from a male donor in good health and CMV-seronegative.

This rearrangement joins TRBV6-1 to TRBJ2-3; no firm D call. This CDR3 region has 13 residues. The germline CDR1 and CDR2 sequences are MNHNS and SASEGT. The ends were cut back, 8 bases at V and 3 bases at J, with 12 bases in the middle. The CDR3 loop reads CASDGFGTDTQYF. CDR3 coding DNA: TGTGCCAGCGACGGCTTCGGGACAGATACGCAGTATTTT.

The chain joins TRBV10-2 to TRBJ2-5; D gene uncertain. The CDR3 covers 10 residues. The germline V and J ends were trimmed by 9 bases and 2 bases, with 4 bases remaining between them. The germline CDR1 and CDR2 sequences are WSHSY and SAAADI. CDR3 sequence (DNA): TGCGCCAGTAAACAAGAGACCCAGTACTTC. Translated: CASKQETQYF.

The V and J genes are TRBV19 and TRBJ2-2; TRBD2 matches at 16 bases. V gave up 5 bases and J gave up 6 bases; unmatched junction bases: 6. The CDR3 runs to 17 residues. The germline gives CDR1 LNHDA, CDR2 SQIVND (reference sequence). CDR3 in amino acids: CASSGTSGGAGAGELFF. The CDR3 DNA is TGTGCCAGTAGTGGGACTAGCGGGGGGGCCGGTGCCGGGGAGCTGTTTTTT.

The rearrangement uses TRBV11-2 and TRBJ1-1; tentative D call: TRBD1 (6 bases). This CDR3 spans 16 amino acids. The germline V and J ends were trimmed by 1 base and 3 bases, with 15 bases remaining between them. CDR1 is SGHAT, CDR2 FQNNGV, per germline. CDR3 in amino acids: CASSLGTQGMDTEAFF. As DNA, the CDR3 is TGTGCCAGCAGCTTAGGAACCCAGGGGATGGACACTGAAGCTTTCTTT.

This clone has a single count. The chain links TRBV6-5 to TRBJ2-7; TRBD2 matches 7 bases. Per the germline V gene, CDR1 is MNHEY and CDR2 is SVGAGI. Losses at the gene ends were 5 bases for V and 1 base for J; bases not matched to a gene: 8. The CDR3 has 15 residues. CDR3 coding DNA: TGTGCCAGCAGTCAGGCGGGAGTTCGGTCCTACGAGCAGTACTTC. Translated, it gives CASSQAGVRSYEQYF.

The rearrangement joins TRBV19 to TRBJ1-1; 8 bases are a match to TRBD1. The germline CDR1 and CDR2 sequences are LNHDA and SQIVND (reference sequence). V was pared by 7 bases and J by 1 base, with 14 bases of the junction left unmatched. CDR3 length equals 17 residues. The CDR3 loop is CASTSRGTRGPNTEAFF. CDR3 nucleotides: TGTGCCAGTACCTCTCGGGGCACCAGGGGGCCGAACACTGAAGCTTTCTTT.

Here the CDR3 reads CATNKDTAYGYTF. As DNA, the CDR3 is TGTGCCACCAACAAGGACACGGCCTATGGCTACACCTTC. The chain carries TRBV18 and TRBJ1-2; possible D gene TRBD1, 5 bases. The CDR3 has 13 amino acids. CDR1 and CDR2 from the germline V gene are KGHSH and LQKENI. Trimming cost V 10 bases and J 4 bases, with 16 bases left between them. The full variable domain, its missing parts supplied by reference TRBV18 and TRBJ1-2, is NAGVMQNPRHLVRRRGQEARLRCSPMKGHSHVYWYRQLPEEGLKFMVYLQKENIIDESGMPKERFSAEFPKEGPSILRIQQVVRGDSAAYFCATNKDTAYGYTFGSGTRLTVV.

V is TRBV19 and J is TRBJ1-1, with 10 bases matching TRBD1. After removal of 7 bases from V and 6 bases from J, the junction contained 5 bases not matched to a gene. This CDR3 region has 13 residues. Germline V gives CDR1 LNHDA, CDR2 SQIVND (reference sequence). The chain's CDR3 is CASNMGTGAEAFF. As DNA, the CDR3 is TGTGCCAGTAACATGGGGACAGGGGCTGAAGCTTTCTTT. The entire variable domain, with the rest obtained from reference TRBV19 and TRBJ1-1, is as follows: DGGITQSPKYLFRKEGQNVTLSCEQNLNHDAMYWYRQDPGQGLRLIYYSQIVNDFQKGDIAEGYSVSREKKESFPLTVTSAQKNPTAFYLCASNMGTGAEAFFGQGTRLTVV.

About this clone itself: This sample includes further DNA sequences coding for the same CDR3. The V call is TRBV7-9, the J call TRBJ2-7; D is ambiguous. CDR1 SEHNR and CDR2 FQNEAQ come from the germline V gene (reference sequence). The CDR3 extends over 12 amino acids. Trimming left V 5 bases short and J 2 bases short, with 7 bases between. This CDR3 is CASSPLPYEQYF. In DNA, the CDR3 is TGTGCCAGCAGCCCACTCCCCTACGAGCAGTACTTC.

The chain recombines TRBV7-3 with TRBJ2-6; 8 bases match TRBD1. The CDR3 is 20 residues long. Looked up from germline, CDR1 is SGHTA and CDR2 is FQGTGA. The V and J ends lost 7 bases and 0 bases, in that order; junction bases with no gene match: 17. CDR3 nucleotide sequence: TGTGCCAGCACCCCCTACCCCGGGACAGGCGCCTTCTCTGGGGCCAACGTCCTGACTTTC. Its translation: CASTPYPGTGAFSGANVLTF.

V and J are TRBV7-2 and TRBJ2-1; 11 bases align to TRBD2. The J segment lost 10 bases and the V segment lost 7 bases, leaving 12 bases of the junction unmatched. The CDR3 has 15 amino acids. Per the germline V gene, CDR1 is SGHTA and CDR2 is FQGNSA. The CDR3 sequence: CASTTELAGGPEQFF. The CDR3 region has the DNA TGTGCCAGCACCACCGAATTAGCGGGAGGGCCAGAGCAGTTCTTC.

The chain links TRBV21-1 to TRBJ2-3; the table's D call of TRBD1 was not tested on the DNA. TRBV21-1 is classified as a pseudogene. The CDR3 has 16 amino acids. Here the CDR3 reads CAISLQGLATTDTQYF. DNA for the CDR3: TGTGCCATCAGCTTACAGGGATTAGCGACTACAGATACGCAGTATTTT.

The table lists this clone with a few counts. The CDR3 region has the DNA TGCGCCAGCCTACCATTTGCAACTAATGAAAAACTGTTTTTT. Its protein is CASLPFATNEKLFF. The chain joins TRBV4-1 to TRBJ1-4; no reliable D call. CDR1 is MGHRA, CDR2 YSYEKL, per germline. The CDR3 runs 14 residues. Trimming took 8 bases from V and 0 from J, leaving 10 bases between them.

The rearrangement links TRBV9 to TRBJ2-5; TRBD2 might be the D (6 bases). This CDR3 region has 16 residues. Germline V CDR1 and CDR2: SGDLS, YYNGEE. Trimming stripped 4 bases from V and 3 bases from J, with 19 bases between. The CDR3 loop is CASSSPLRGGKETQYF. In DNA, the CDR3 is TGTGCCAGCAGCTCCCCTTTGAGGGGCGGGAAAGAGACCCAGTACTTC.

The V gene is TRBV9, the J gene TRBJ2-5; 7 bases map to TRBD2. The length of the CDR3 is 15 residues. V lost 0 bases and J lost 3; bases outside the gene matches: 5. CDR1 is SGDLS and CDR2 is YYNGEE in the germline V gene. CDR3 DNA: TGTGCCAGCAGCGTAGGGGGCGGGAGTAAAGAGACCCAGTACTTC. It is translated as CASSVGGGSKETQYF.

This sequence joins TRBV5-6 and TRBJ2-2, with 7 bases fitting TRBD2. Unmatched junction bases numbered 17, after V lost 6 bases and J lost 6 bases. This CDR3 spans 17 amino acids. Germline V gives CDR1 SGHDT, CDR2 YYEEEE. The CDR3 DNA sequence: TGTGCCAGCACTCCCCCGGGGGGTGGCCCGATGGCCGGGGAGCTGTTTTTT. Translating it yields CASTPPGGGPMAGELFF.

V is TRBV11-2 and J is TRBJ2-2; 8 positions agree with TRBD1. CDR1 is SGHAT, CDR2 FQNNGV, per germline. CDR3 length: 16 residues. Trimming removed 0 bases from V and 1 base from J; junction bases left unmatched: 1. CDR3: CASSLEGTGNTGELFF. The CDR3 region has the DNA TGTGCCAGCAGCTTAGAGGGGACAGGGAACACCGGGGAGCTGTTTTTT.

The chain employs TRBV7-9 and TRBJ2-5; a weak D match, TRBD1 (5 bases). V lost 5 bases, J lost 2 bases, and 15 bases lay in between. Germline CDR1 and CDR2: SEHNR and FQNEAQ (reference sequence). This CDR3 has 15 amino acids. CDR3 sequence reads: CASSRTAGNQETQYF. The CDR3 DNA sequence: TGTGCCAGCAGCCGAACGGCAGGGAATCAAGAGACCCAGTACTTC.

This chain uses TRBV14 with TRBJ2-7, with TRBD2 matching over 10 bases. In germline, CDR1 is SGHDN, CDR2 FVKESK. This CDR3 comprises 17 residues. The ends lost 3 bases at V and 3 bases at J; junction bases unmatched: 11. The DNA of the CDR3 is TGTGCCAGCAGCCATTGGACCGTAGCGGGAGGCTTCTACGAGCAGTACTTC. It is translated as CASSHWTVAGGFYEQYF.

Worth noting for this clone: Other DNA sequences in the same sample also yield this CDR3. V is TRBV5-1 and J is TRBJ2-5; D is ambiguous. The CDR3 is made up of 13 amino acids. Germline V gene lookup returns CDR1 SGHRS and CDR2 YFSETQ. V was pared by 0 bases and J by 2 bases, with 5 bases between. The DNA of the CDR3 is TGCGCCAGCAGCTTGGGTCAGCAAGAGACCCAGTACTTC. Its translation: CASSLGQQETQYF. The variable domain in full, with the rest retrieved from reference TRBV5-1 and TRBJ2-5, is KAGVTQTPRYLIKTRGQQVTLSCSPISGHRSVSWYQQTPGQGLQFLFEYFSETQRNKGNFPGRFSGRQFSNSRSEMNVSTLELGDSALYLCASSLGQQETQYFGPGTRLLVL.

This rearrangement joins TRBV13 to TRBJ2-3, with 14 bases lining up with TRBD2. Germline V gene lookup returns CDR1 PRHDT and CDR2 FYEKMQ (reference sequence). Unmatched junction bases numbered 5, after V lost 3 bases and J lost 6 bases. This CDR3 contains 16 residues. CDR3 amino acids: CASSFKGLAGADTQYF. CDR3 nucleotides: TGTGCCAGCAGCTTTAAGGGACTAGCGGGGGCTGATACGCAGTATTTT. The complete variable domain, with remaining parts taken from reference TRBV13 and TRBJ2-3, reads AAGVIQSPRHLIKEKRETATLKCYPIPRHDTVYWYQQGPGQDPQFLISFYEKMQSDKGSIPDRFSAQQFSDYHSELNMSSLELGDSALYFCASSFKGLAGADTQYFGPGTRLTVL.

The chain has TRBV7-6 and TRBJ1-2, with a tentative D call TRBD1 (5 bases). Looked up from germline, CDR1 is SGHVS and CDR2 is FNYEAQ. The V end was cut by 8 bases, the J end by 3 bases, with 16 bases between. This CDR3 spans 14 amino acids. In DNA form, the CDR3 reads TGTGCCAGCTTGCCAATCCCCAGGGACTATGGCTACACCTTC. It codes for CASLPIPRDYGYTF.